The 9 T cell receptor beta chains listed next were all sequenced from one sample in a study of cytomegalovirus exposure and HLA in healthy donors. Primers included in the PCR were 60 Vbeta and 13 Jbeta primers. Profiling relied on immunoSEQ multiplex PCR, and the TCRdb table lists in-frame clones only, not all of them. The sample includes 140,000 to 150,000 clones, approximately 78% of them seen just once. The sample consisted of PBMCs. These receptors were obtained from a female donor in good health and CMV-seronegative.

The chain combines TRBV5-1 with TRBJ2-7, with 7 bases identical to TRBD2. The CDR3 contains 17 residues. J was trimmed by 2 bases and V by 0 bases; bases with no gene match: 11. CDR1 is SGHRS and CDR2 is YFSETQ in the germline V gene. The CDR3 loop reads CASSLVPPTGGPYEQYF. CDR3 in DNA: TGCGCCAGCAGCTTGGTGCCCCCCACGGGAGGCCCCTACGAGCAGTACTTC.

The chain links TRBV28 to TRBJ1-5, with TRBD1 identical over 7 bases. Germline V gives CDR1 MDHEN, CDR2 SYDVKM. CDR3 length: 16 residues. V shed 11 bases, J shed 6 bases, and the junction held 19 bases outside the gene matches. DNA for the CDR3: TGTGCCGTACTCCCGAGAGGGGGCCTAAGGGGTCAGCCCCAGCATTTT. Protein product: CAVLPRGGLRGQPQHF.

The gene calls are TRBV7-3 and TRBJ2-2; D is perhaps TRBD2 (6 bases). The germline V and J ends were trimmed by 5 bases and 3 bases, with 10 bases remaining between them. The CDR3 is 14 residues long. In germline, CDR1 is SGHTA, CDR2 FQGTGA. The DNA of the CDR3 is TGTGCCAGCAGCCGGGACTCTTACACCGGGGAGCTGTTTTTT. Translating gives CASSRDSYTGELFF.

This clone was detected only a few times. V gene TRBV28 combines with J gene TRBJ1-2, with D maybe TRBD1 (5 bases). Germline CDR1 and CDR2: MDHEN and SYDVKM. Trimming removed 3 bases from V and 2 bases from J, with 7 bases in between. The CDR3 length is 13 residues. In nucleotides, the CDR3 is TGTGCCAGCAGTTTGGCAGGGAACTATGGCTACACCTTC. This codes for CASSLAGNYGYTF.

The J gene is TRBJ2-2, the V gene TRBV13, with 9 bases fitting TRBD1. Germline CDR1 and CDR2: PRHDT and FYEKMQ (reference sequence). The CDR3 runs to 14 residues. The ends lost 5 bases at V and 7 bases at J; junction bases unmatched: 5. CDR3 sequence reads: CASSTGGWDGELFF. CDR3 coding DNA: TGTGCCAGCAGCACAGGGGGCTGGGACGGGGAGCTGTTTTTT.

The CDR3 is CASSSRAGVTEAFF. The CDR3 region has the DNA TGTGCCAGCAGCTCCCGGGCGGGGGTGACTGAAGCTTTCTTT. V usage is TRBV7-3 and J usage is TRBJ1-1, with D possibly being TRBD1 (5 bases). Per the germline V gene, CDR1 is SGHTA and CDR2 is FQGTGA. The CDR3 loop spans 14 amino acids. Trimming took off 4 bases at V and 5 bases at J, with 14 bases between the two ends. Full variable domain (remainder filled in from reference TRBV7-3 and TRBJ1-1): GAGVSQTPSNKVTEKGKYVELRCDPISGHTALYWYRQSLGQGPEFLIYFQGTGAADDSGLPNDRFFAVRPEGSVSTLKIQRTERGDSAVYLCASSSRAGVTEAFFGQGTRLTVV.

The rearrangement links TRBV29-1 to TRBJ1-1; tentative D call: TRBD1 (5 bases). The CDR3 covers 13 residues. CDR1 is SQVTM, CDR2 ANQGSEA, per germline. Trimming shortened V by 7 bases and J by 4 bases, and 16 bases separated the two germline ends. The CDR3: CSGKRGGGTEAFF. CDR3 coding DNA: TGCAGCGGCAAAAGGGGAGGCGGCACTGAAGCTTTCTTT.

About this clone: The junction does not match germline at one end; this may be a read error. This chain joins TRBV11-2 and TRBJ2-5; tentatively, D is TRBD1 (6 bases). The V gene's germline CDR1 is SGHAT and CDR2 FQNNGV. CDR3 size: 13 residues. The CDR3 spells CASSLDPSRGPNF. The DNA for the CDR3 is TGTGCCAGCAGCTTAGATCCGAGCAGGGGTCCAAACTTC.

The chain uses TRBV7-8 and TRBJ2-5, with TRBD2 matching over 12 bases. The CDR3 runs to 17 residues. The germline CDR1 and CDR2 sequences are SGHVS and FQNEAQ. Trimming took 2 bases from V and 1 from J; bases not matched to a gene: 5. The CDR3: CASSLFTSGGRQETQYF. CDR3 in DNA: TGTGCCAGCAGCTTATTCACTAGCGGGGGGCGCCAAGAGACCCAGTACTTC.